The clone carrying this TCR beta chain has a count of ten or more. Its target is unknown. CDR1 and CDR2 (germline): SQVTM, ANQGSEA. The CDR3 extends over 14 amino acids. V lost 4 bases and J lost 4; bases outside the gene matches: 4. TCRdb reprocessed the reads with MiXCR, giving one entry per CDR3 protein. In the table there are 60,000 to 85,000 distinct CDR3 sequences, 20% to 25% of which are singletons. The data were obtained in a study of T cell repertoires in cytomegalovirus infection. The chain uses TRBV29-1 and TRBJ2-1, with 10 bases lining up with TRBD1. This clonotype was obtained from a human donor in good health (CMV status not recorded). Some clones in this sample may be carry-over from other donors' samples. The specimen sequenced was PBMCs, sequenced either directly or after in vitro stimulation (not recorded which). The CDR3 protein is CSVGRQGAYNEQFF. For the CDR3, the DNA is TGCAGCGTTGGGCGACAGGGGGCGTACAATGAGCAGTTCTTC.